These T cell receptor beta chains were read from a single sample in a study of blood T cell repertoires in COVID-19. Only in-frame clones appear in the TCRdb table, and some are missing; sequencing was by immunoSEQ multiplex PCR. The data hold fewer than 250,000 clones, with about 88% observed a single time. Sequences were obtained from PBMCs or T cells enriched from blood (not recorded which). These receptors all stem from a woman aged 40 to 50 in a cohort exposed to, infected with or recovered from COVID-19 (not recorded which). The CDR3 runs from the conserved cysteine through the conserved F or W. The D gene is left open where the match is weak. Only part of the rows carry a size: once, few, many, or a class if the clone is expanded.

- | - | TRBJ1-1 | TRBV19 | TGTGCCAGTACCGACAGGCCTGACACTGAAGCTTTCTTT | CASTDRPDTEAFF
- | TRBD1 | TRBJ1-1 | TRBV29-1 | TGCAGCGTCGGACCCGGACAGGGCGCTGAAGCTTTCTTT | CSVGPGQGAEAFF
- | - | TRBJ1-1 | TRBV13 | TGTGCCAGCAGCTTGGACTCCCGAGGGAAGAACACTGAAGCTTTCTTT | CASSLDSRGKNTEAFF
- | TRBD1 | TRBJ1-2 | TRBV7-9 | TGTGCCAGCAGCTTACGGGACAGCCAGGGGGGTGGCTACACCTTC | CASSLRDSQGGGYTF
- | TRBD2 | TRBJ2-1 | TRBV28 | TGTGCCAGCAACGTACTAGCGGGGGGGCGGAATGAGCAGTTCTTC | CASNVLAGGRNEQFF
- | TRBD2 | TRBJ2-3 | TRBV28 | TGTGCCAGCAGTCGTGGGGGAGGGTTGCCAGATACGCAGTATTTT | CASSRGGGLPDTQYF
once | - | TRBJ1-4 | TRBV19 | TGTGCCAGTAGTACAGTAGAAAAACTGTTTTTT | CASSTVEKLFF
- | - | TRBJ1-5 | TRBV4-1 | TGCGCCAGCAGCCAAGATCTAAGGAGGAATCAGCCCCAGCATTTT | CASSQDLRRNQPQHF
- | TRBD2 | TRBJ2-3 | TRBV13 | TGTGCCAGCAGCTCCTTAGCGGGTTCTAGCACAGATACGCAGTATTTT | CASSSLAGSSTDTQYF
- | TRBD1 | TRBJ2-7 | TRBV11-2 | TGTGCCAGCACCCCCCATTTTGTAGGGACAGGGGATTACGAGCAGTACTTC | CASTPHFVGTGDYEQYF
- | - | TRBJ2-1 | TRBV6-1 | TGTGCCAGCAGTGAAGGTATAAGGGATAGGTGGGGCGGTGAGCAGTTCTTC | CASSEGIRDRWGGEQFF
- | - | TRBJ1-2 | TRBV19 | TGTGCCACTCTCCGGAGCGACTATGGCTACACCTTC | CATLRSDYGYTF
- | TRBD1 | TRBJ1-5 | TRBV30 | TGTGCCTGGCGGGACAGGGGTGATCAGCCCCAGCATTTT | CAWRDRGDQPQHF
- | - | TRBJ1-6 | TRBV5-1 | TGCGCCAGCAGCCAGACCGGGACACCTTGGTCACCCCTCCACTTT | CASSQTGTPWSPLHF
- | - | TRBJ2-7 | TRBV19 | TGTGCCAGTAGTCCCGGGGATCCAGCGAAGGGTTACGAGCAGTACTTC | CASSPGDPAKGYEQYF
- | - | TRBJ2-3 | TRBV5-1 | TGCGCCAGCAGCCCGGGACTGAGGGAAAGCACAGATACGCAGTATTTT | CASSPGLRESTDTQYF
- | - | TRBJ2-7 | TRBV25-1 | TGTGCCAGCAGTGAAGCATTTTCTCGGCAGGCCAGCTCCTACGAGCAGTACTTC | CASSEAFSRQASSYEQYF
- | - | TRBJ1-3 | TRBV27 | TGTGCCAGCAGTTTCGGGGCTGGAAACACCATATATTTT | CASSFGAGNTIYF
- | - | TRBJ1-1 | TRBV27 | TGTGCCAGCAGTTTATCGTGGGGGGGCCACACTGAAGCTTTCTTT | CASSLSWGGHTEAFF
- | - | TRBJ1-4 | TRBV7-9 | TGTGCCAGCAGCTTAGTGGCAGCTAATGAAAAACTGTTTTTT | CASSLVAANEKLFF
few | TRBD2 | TRBJ2-2 | TRBV7-9 | TGTGCCAGCAGCTTAGTTCCTAGCGGGAGAGGCGCGAACACCGGGGAGCTGTTTTTT | CASSLVPSGRGANTGELFF
- | - | TRBJ1-6 | TRBV4-3 | TGCGCCAGCAGCCAAGGTTGGAGTGACGAGGGTTATAATTCACCCCTCCACTTT | CASSQGWSDEGYNSPLHF
few | - | TRBJ1-5 | TRBV30 | TGTGCCTGGAGTAAGCTCGGGCCCCAGCATTTT | CAWSKLGPQHF
- | TRBD1 | TRBJ2-5 | TRBV27 | TGTGCCAGCAGTTTAGACAGGGCGAGAGAGACCCAGTACTTC | CASSLDRARETQYF
few | TRBD1 | TRBJ1-5 | TRBV4-1 | TGCGCCAGCAGCCAAGTGGGACAGAGCAATCAGCCCCAGCATTTT | CASSQVGQSNQPQHF
- | TRBD1 | TRBJ2-6 | TRBV4-1 | TGCGCCAGCAGCCTCCGGACAGGGTATAGCTCTGGGGCCAACGTCCTGACTTTC | CASSLRTGYSSGANVLTF
- | - | TRBJ2-7 | TRBV7-2 | TGTGCCAGCAGCATAGGGAGTATCCGCTACGAGCAGTACTTC | CASSIGSIRYEQYF
- | TRBD2 | TRBJ2-7 | TRBV6-5 | TGTGCCAGCAGTTACTCGACGGGGGGCTACGAGCAGTACTTC | CASSYSTGGYEQYF
- | TRBD1 | TRBJ2-1 | TRBV12-3/TRBV12-4 | TGTGCCAGCAGCCGGACAGGCAATGAGCAGTTCTTC | CASSRTGNEQFF
- | - | TRBJ2-3 | TRBV4-1 | TGCGCCAGCAGCCAAAGGGGGGGACAGGCGACAGATACGCAGTATTTT | CASSQRGGQATDTQYF
- | - | TRBJ2-3 | TRBV9 | TGTGCCAGCAGCGCGGGACTCGCTAGCACAGATACGCAGTATTTT | CASSAGLASTDTQYF
- | TRBD1 | TRBJ2-7 | TRBV7-8 | TGTGCCAGCAGCTCCCAGGGGGCCGGAGGGGAGCAGTACTTC | CASSSQGAGGEQYF
- | - | TRBJ2-7 | TRBV7-9 | TGTGCCAGCAGCTTGGACATCTACGAGCAGTACTTC | CASSLDIYEQYF
- | - | TRBJ1-3 | TRBV6-5 | TGTGCCAGCAGTTACTCGAAAGCCTCTGGAAACACCATATATTTT | CASSYSKASGNTIYF
once | - | TRBJ1-1 | TRBV5-5 | TGTGCCAGCAGCTTCGCGGCGTTGACCGGTGGAACTGAAGCTTTCTTT | CASSFAALTGGTEAFF
- | TRBD1 | TRBJ1-1 | TRBV10-2 | TGCGCCAGCAGATTCCTTTACCTTCCCTACCGGGACAGGGGAGGAGTGAACACTGAAGCTTTCTTT | CASRFLYLPYRDRGGVNTEAFF
- | - | TRBJ2-7 | TRBV29-1 | TGCAGCGTTGAAGATAGGAACGGTGAACAGCACTCCTACGAGCAGTACTTC | CSVEDRNGEQHSYEQYF
- | - | TRBJ1-1 | TRBV11-3 | TGTGCCAGCAGCCGGGGACCAGGGGCTGAAGCTTTCTTT | CASSRGPGAEAFF
- | - | TRBJ2-7 | TRBV7-9 | TGTGCCAGCAGCTTAGTTACCTTCCCTAACTACGAGCAGTACTTC | CASSLVTFPNYEQYF
- | TRBD2 | TRBJ2-1 | TRBV13 | TGTGCCAGCAGCTCGGGACTAGCGGCTTACAATGAGCAGTTCTTC | CASSSGLAAYNEQFF
few | TRBD2 | TRBJ2-7 | TRBV7-2 | TGTGCCAGCAGCGCCGCGGGACTAGTCCCCTACGAGCAGTACTTC | CASSAAGLVPYEQYF
- | TRBD1 | TRBJ2-3 | TRBV7-9 | TGTGCCAGCAGCTCCTCGACAGGGGTGGGCACAGATACGCAGTATTTT | CASSSSTGVGTDTQYF
- | - | TRBJ1-2 | TRBV9 | TGTGCCAGCAGCGTGATTGACGGGTTCTATGGCTACACCTTC | CASSVIDGFYGYTF
- | - | TRBJ2-7 | TRBV19 | TGTGCCAGTAGTAGCGGGACGTTGGGCCCCTACGAGCAGTACTTC | CASSSGTLGPYEQYF
- | TRBD1 | TRBJ1-6 | TRBV19 | TGTGCCAGTAGTTTACAGGGGGCGCAGGATTCACCCCTCCACTTT | CASSLQGAQDSPLHF
- | - | TRBJ1-1 | TRBV12-5 | TGTGCTAGTGGTTTGGGTAGGGGAAAGTACGCTGAAGCTTTCTTT | CASGLGRGKYAEAFF
- | TRBD1 | TRBJ2-1 | TRBV5-4 | TGTGCCAGCAGCCCTACACAGGGGTTAGCGCGACAGTTCTTC | CASSPTQGLARQFF
- | - | TRBJ1-6 | TRBV5-1 | TGCGCCAGCAGCTTGGCAGGGGCGCGCTCACCCCTCCACTTT | CASSLAGARSPLHF
- | - | TRBJ2-3 | TRBV15 | TGTGCCACCAGCAGAGATCGGGGCGGGGGCACAGATACGCAGTATTTT | CATSRDRGGGTDTQYF
- | - | TRBJ1-5 | TRBV4-2 | TGTGCCAGCAGCTCCGCCAGGGGCAATCAGCCCCAGCATTTT | CASSSARGNQPQHF
- | TRBD1 | TRBJ2-2 | TRBV5-1 | TGCGCCAGCAGCTTGGCCAGAGGTAAAGGGGGCGAGTTTGGAGGCGGGGAGCTGTTTTTT | CASSLARGKGGEFGGGELFF
- | TRBD1 | TRBJ1-2 | TRBV9 | TGTGCCAGCAGCCCAGGGACAGGGAGAAACTATGGCTACACCTTC | CASSPGTGRNYGYTF
- | TRBD2 | TRBJ2-3 | TRBV4-2 | TGTGCCAGCAGCCAAGAACCGGTCGCGGGAGACACAGATACGCAGTATTTT | CASSQEPVAGDTDTQYF